The sequence of this T cell receptor beta chain was determined in a study of CD8+ T cells in alopecia areata. This clone was detected once. Antigen unknown. Overall study results and limits: Tofacitinib significantly lowered scalp clonality and expanded CD8+ clones among the top 100. With tofacitinib ongoing, many expanded lesional clones persisted in both scalp and blood.

Isolated RNA was reverse transcribed into cDNA used as the sequencing template. Only in-frame clones appear in the TCRdb table, and some are missing; sequencing was by immunoSEQ multiplex PCR. The sample records approximately 170,000 clones, 50% to 60% being singletons. Sample treatment: oral pan-JAK inhibitor, 5-10 mg twice daily. Both CD4+ and CD8+ T cells were separated by sorting PBMCs. The material sequenced was CD4+ T cells sorted from blood, taken at week 4, from a patient treated with tofacitinib. The TCR sequence derives from a human donor with alopecia areata.

In nucleotides, the CDR3 is TGTGCCAGCAGCGGAGGGGCAAATTCTCGGGACGAGCAGTACTTC. Translating it yields CASSGGANSRDEQYF. The chain joins TRBV9 to TRBJ2-7, with D tentatively TRBD1 or TRBD2 (5 bases each). Trimming removed 3 bases at V and 5 bases at J, with 18 bases between. CDR3 length: 15 residues. Germline lookup yields CDR1 SGDLS and CDR2 YYNGEE.